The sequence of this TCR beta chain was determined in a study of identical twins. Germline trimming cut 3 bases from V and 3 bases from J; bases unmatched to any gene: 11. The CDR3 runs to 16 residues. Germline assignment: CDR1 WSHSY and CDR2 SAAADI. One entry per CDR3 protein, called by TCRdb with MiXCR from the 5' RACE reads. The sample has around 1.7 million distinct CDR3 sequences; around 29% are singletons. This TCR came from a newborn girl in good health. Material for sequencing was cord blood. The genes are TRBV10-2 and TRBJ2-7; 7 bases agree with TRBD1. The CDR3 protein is CASSEAGMRQGYEQYF. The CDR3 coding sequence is TGCGCCAGCAGTGAAGCCGGCATGAGACAGGGCTACGAGCAGTACTTC.